This TCR beta chain was captured by sequencing in a study of shared clonotypes between healthy human individuals. Whole-study results and caveats: Between a handful of donors, naive CD4 clonotypes were shared at a level of about 5%.

Details on this clone: Its antigen is not known.

As processed by the authors: As immunoSEQ supplied junction-only sequences (without quality scores), filtering differed. TCRdb keeps only in-frame clones here, not all; method: immunoSEQ multiplex PCR. V, J and clone size were drawn from that table, and D and trimming were deduced from the DNA. The repertoire holds hundreds of thousands of clones, with about two thirds as singletons. CD45RA+ naive and CD45RA-negative memory subsets were separated from CD4+ cells. The sequenced material came from memory CD4+ T cells sorted from blood. Subset noted: CD45RA-negative fraction. The receptor was isolated from a woman younger than 45 in good health.

The CDR3 DNA reads TGTGCCAGCACTAACTCGCCGGGACAGGGGTTGTTCGAGCAGTACTTC. It codes for CASTNSPGQGLFEQYF. The chain uses TRBV6-5 and TRBJ2-7, with 10 bases matching TRBD1. The CDR3 contains 16 residues. From germline, CDR1 is MNHEY and CDR2 SVGAGI. The V gene end was trimmed by 7 bases and the J gene end by 6 bases; junction bases not matched to a gene: 15.